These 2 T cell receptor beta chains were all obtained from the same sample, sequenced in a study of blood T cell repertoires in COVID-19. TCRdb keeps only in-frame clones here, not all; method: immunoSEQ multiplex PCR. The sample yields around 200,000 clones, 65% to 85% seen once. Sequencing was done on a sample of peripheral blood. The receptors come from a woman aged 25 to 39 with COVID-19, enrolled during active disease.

CDR3 coding DNA: TGTGCCAGCAGTCGTCAGGGGGCCAAAAACATTCAGTACTTC. Protein product: CASSRQGAKNIQYF. The chain is built from TRBV28 and TRBJ2-4, with D possibly TRBD1 on 6 matching bases. Trimming left V 5 bases short and J 1 base short, with 9 bases between. There are 14 residues in the CDR3. Germline CDR1 MDHEN, CDR2 SYDVKM.

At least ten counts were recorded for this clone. The CDR3 reads CASSRWTSGLNEQFF. The CDR3 DNA reads as TGTGCCAGCAGCCGATGGACTAGCGGGCTGAATGAGCAGTTCTTC. The rearrangement uses TRBV14 and TRBJ2-1, with 11 nucleotides matching TRBD2. The CDR3 sequence is 15 residues long. The germline V gene has CDR1 SGHDN and CDR2 FVKESK. J was trimmed by 7 bases and V by 4 bases; bases with no gene match: 6. Complete variable domain (other parts from reference TRBV14 and TRBJ2-1): EAGVTQFPSHSVIEKGQTVTLRCDPISGHDNLYWYRRVMGKEIKFLLHFVKESKQDESGMPNNRFLAERTGGTYSTLKVQPAELEDSGVYFCASSRWTSGLNEQFFGPGTRLTVL.